The entry that follows covers one T cell receptor (beta chain) sequence. What it binds is unknown. This record belongs to a study of T-cell memory formation after mild COVID-19. Overall study context: Most TCR clusters belonged to a single donor.

V was pared by 3 bases and J by 2 bases, with 12 bases between. The CDR3 has 15 residues. The V gene's germline CDR1 is MNHEY and CDR2 SMNVEV (reference sequence). TCRdb ran MiXCR on the 5' RACE reads and lists one entry per CDR3 protein. The table includes some 250,000 distinct CDR3 sequences, approximately 10% detected once. Study-level results: Detection of some responders pre-infection suggested pre-existing cross-reactive memory T cells participated. CD4+ contracting clones lay mainly in CM and EM, CD8+ ones in EMRA.

This TCR came from a man between 18 and 29 years old who had mild COVID-19 (a few samples of this study predate the infection). Cell type and time point are not known. The sample taken for sequencing was PBMCs or a T cell subset sorted from them (not recorded which). V gene TRBV27 combines with J gene TRBJ2-3; no clear D gene. The CDR3 spells CASSLGLGITDTQYF. CDR3 coding DNA: TGTGCCAGCAGTTTGGGTCTGGGGATCACAGATACGCAGTATTTT.